The 14 T cell receptor beta chains reported below all come from one sample, sequenced in a study of vaccination and CD4 T cells after COVID-19 (dated by TCRdb to 2021 to 2024). Libraries were constructed by PCR. Sequencing took place on an Illumina iSeq 100. TCR sequencing of DNA from cultured CD4+ T cells used the Oncomine TCR Beta short-read assay at the Johns Hopkins FTIC core. TCRdb took the public reads, trimmed them with fastp at Q25, ran MiXCR for clone calling and kept in-frame beta chains. Each record represents a unique CDR3 protein, reported with the most common genes and DNA among its rows. In all, the sample holds several thousand distinct CDR3 sequences, and 61% of those were seen once. The ten largest clones add up to about 17% of the sample. Interpreted using the paper, the treatment or condition label stands for: approximately 10-day PBMC culture with coronavirus spike peptide pools or control peptides (ViraFEST assay).

These receptors' antigens are unknown. Sequencing was performed on cultured CD4+ T cells from blood, taken after SARS-CoV-2 vaccination. Receptors originate from a human donor with COVID-19.

V gene TRBV7-3 combines with J gene TRBJ2-5; tentatively, D is TRBD2 (7 bases). The CDR3 has 18 residues. The germline V gene has CDR1 SGHTA and CDR2 FQGTGA. The germline V and J ends were trimmed by 5 bases and 5 bases, with 27 bases remaining between them. This CDR3 is CASSRTGAGAGERETQYF. The CDR3 DNA follows: TGTGCCAGCAGCCGCACCGGTGCGGGGGCTGGGGAGCGGGAGACCCAGTACTTC.

The chain combines TRBV20-1 with TRBJ1-2; no reliable D call. CDR3 length equals 11 residues. CDR1 is DFQATT, CDR2 SNEGSKA, per germline (reference sequence). The V and J ends lost 2 bases and 8 bases respectively, with 9 bases between them. CDR3 region: CSARKGDGYTF. In nucleotides, the CDR3 is TGCAGTGCTAGAAAGGGAGACGGCTACACCTTC.

V usage is TRBV7-9 and J usage is TRBJ1-5, with a possible D match to TRBD1 (5 bases). The CDR3 extends over 15 amino acids. The germline V gene has CDR1 SEHNR and CDR2 FQNEAQ (reference sequence). V gave up 1 base and J gave up 6 bases, with 13 bases separating them. CDR3 protein: CASSLEGREFQPQHF. The CDR3 coding sequence is TGTGCCAGCAGCTTAGAAGGCAGGGAATTTCAGCCCCAGCATTTT.

This clonotype was recorded a few times. This chain links TRBV30 with TRBJ2-5, with D perhaps being TRBD1 or TRBD2 (6 bases each). Germline lookup yields CDR1 GTSNPN and CDR2 SVGIG (reference sequence). Trimming took 5 bases from V and 4 from J, leaving 17 bases between them. The CDR3 is 14 residues long. The chain's CDR3 is CAWCLGGRGETQYF. Here the CDR3 DNA reads TGTGCCTGGTGCCTGGGGGGCCGGGGAGAGACCCAGTACTTC. Full variable domain (remainder filled in from reference TRBV30 and TRBJ2-5): SQTIHQWPATLVQPVGSPLSLECTVEGTSNPNLYWYRQAAGRGLQLLFYSVGIGQISSEVPQNLSASRPQDRQFILSSKKLLLSDSGFYLCAWCLGGRGETQYFGPGTRLLVL.

The chain has TRBV28 and TRBJ2-2, with 16 positions matching TRBD2. CDR1 and CDR2 (germline): MDHEN, SYDVKM. This CDR3 is built from 17 residues. V trimming: 0 bases; J trimming: 6 bases; junction bases outside the gene matches: 1. The CDR3 nucleotides are TGTGCCAGCAGTTTATGGGGACTAGCGGGGGGGCCCGGGGAGCTGTTTTTT. Its protein product is CASSLWGLAGGPGELFF.

This chain joins TRBV7-2 and TRBJ2-5; D could derive from TRBD1 or TRBD2 (6 bases each). V dropped 2 bases and J dropped 4 bases, with 11 bases sitting between them. CDR1 SGHTA and CDR2 FQGNSA come from the germline V gene. This CDR3 is built from 14 residues. In DNA form, the CDR3 reads TGTGCCAGCAGCTTATCGGGGGCAAGAGAGACCCAGTACTTC. It encodes CASSLSGARETQYF.

This clonotype showed up just a few times. The chain recombines TRBV19 with TRBJ2-6; TRBD1 is a possible D gene (5 bases). Trimming removed 3 bases at V and 9 bases at J, with 18 bases between. Germline values: CDR1 LNHDA, CDR2 SQIVND (reference sequence). This CDR3 has 16 residues. The CDR3 DNA is TGTGCCAGTAGTATCTCGGGCAGGGCAGGGATCAACGTCCTGACTTTC. Its translation: CASSISGRAGINVLTF. The full variable domain, with the rest looked up from reference TRBV19 and TRBJ2-6, is DGGITQSPKYLFRKEGQNVTLSCEQNLNHDAMYWYRQDPGQGLRLIYYSQIVNDFQKGDIAEGYSVSREKKESFPLTVTSAQKNPTAFYLCASSISGRAGINVLTFGAGSRLTVL.

The chain links TRBV5-6 to TRBJ1-1, with TRBD1 as a possible D gene (5 bases). Per the germline V gene, CDR1 is SGHDT and CDR2 is YYEEEE. CDR3 length: 13 residues. Trimming pared 2 bases from V and 10 bases from J, leaving 15 bases between. The CDR3 is CASSFPGPGLAFF. CDR3 coding DNA: TGTGCCAGCAGCTTTCCGGGGCCGGGGTTAGCTTTCTTT.

This sequence joins TRBV19 and TRBJ1-5; D call uncertain. The V and J ends lost 5 bases and 1 base respectively, with 9 bases between them. CDR3 size: 14 residues. Germline V gene sequence: CDR1 LNHDA, CDR2 SQIVND (reference sequence). CDR3 residues: CASSRGESNQPQHF. CDR3 coding DNA: TGTGCCAGTAGTCGTGGGGAGAGCAATCAGCCCCAGCATTTT.

Only one count was recorded for this clonotype. The V gene is TRBV7-9, the J gene TRBJ1-2; weak D call: TRBD1 (6 bases). V was cut by 0 bases and J by 5 bases, with 19 bases left in between. This CDR3 has 17 amino acids. In germline, CDR1 is SEHNR, CDR2 FQNEAQ (reference sequence). The DNA for the CDR3 is TGTGCCAGCAGCTTAGCGGTCTTACAGGGTTATGAGTATGGCTACACCTTC. The encoded protein is CASSLAVLQGYEYGYTF.

The chain employs TRBV7-9 and TRBJ2-7; the D is unclear. CDR1 SEHNR and CDR2 FQNEAQ come from the germline V gene (reference sequence). The CDR3 is 14 amino acids. V lost 1 base and J 7 bases, leaving 14 bases between the germline ends. The CDR3, as DNA: TGTGCCAGCAGCTTAGGGATAGGGTTCTATGAGCAGTACTTC. As protein: CASSLGIGFYEQYF.

This rearrangement joins TRBV20-1 to TRBJ2-7; D is unresolved. V dropped 0 bases and J dropped 0 bases, with 12 bases sitting between them. CDR3 size: 15 residues. Germline V gives CDR1 DFQATT, CDR2 SNEGSKA (reference sequence). This chain's CDR3 is CSARDGGYPSYEQYF. CDR3 bases: TGCAGTGCTAGAGATGGTGGGTACCCCTCCTACGAGCAGTACTTC.

This rearrangement joins TRBV20-1 to TRBJ1-2; D gene ambiguous. Trimming left V 5 bases short and J 6 bases short, with 13 bases between. Germline CDR1 DFQATT, CDR2 SNEGSKA (reference sequence). The CDR3 has 12 residues. CDR3 region: CSAYNRADGYTF. As DNA, the CDR3 is TGCAGTGCTTACAACCGGGCGGATGGCTACACCTTC.

This sequence joins TRBV28 and TRBJ1-2; 10 bases agree with TRBD1. Germline values: CDR1 MDHEN, CDR2 SYDVKM. There are 16 residues in the CDR3. Trimming cost V 5 bases and J 4 bases; bases outside gene matches: 10. This CDR3 is CASSQPRDRGGYGYTF. Written as DNA, the CDR3 is TGTGCCAGCAGTCAGCCACGGGACAGGGGAGGCTATGGCTACACCTTC.